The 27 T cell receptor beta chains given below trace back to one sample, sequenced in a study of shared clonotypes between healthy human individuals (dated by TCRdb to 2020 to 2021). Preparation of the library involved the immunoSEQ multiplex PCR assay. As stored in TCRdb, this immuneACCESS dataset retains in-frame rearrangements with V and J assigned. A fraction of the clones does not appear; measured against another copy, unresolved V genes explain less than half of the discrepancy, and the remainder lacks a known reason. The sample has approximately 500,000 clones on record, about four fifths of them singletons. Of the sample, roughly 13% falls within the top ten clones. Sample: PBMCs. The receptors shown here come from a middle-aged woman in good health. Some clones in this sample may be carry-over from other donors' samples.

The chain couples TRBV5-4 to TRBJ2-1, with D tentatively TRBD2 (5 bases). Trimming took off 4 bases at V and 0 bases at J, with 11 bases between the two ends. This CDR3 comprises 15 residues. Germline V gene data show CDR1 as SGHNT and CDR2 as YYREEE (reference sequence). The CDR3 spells CASSEDSPSYNEQFF. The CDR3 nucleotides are TGTGCCAGCAGCGAGGACTCCCCCTCCTACAATGAGCAGTTCTTC. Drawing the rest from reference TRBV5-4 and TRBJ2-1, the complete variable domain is ETGVTQSPTHLIKTRGQQVTLRCSSQSGHNTVSWYQQALGQGPQFIFQYYREEENGRGNFPPRFSGLQFPNYSSELNVNALELDDSALYLCASSEDSPSYNEQFFGPGTRLTVL.

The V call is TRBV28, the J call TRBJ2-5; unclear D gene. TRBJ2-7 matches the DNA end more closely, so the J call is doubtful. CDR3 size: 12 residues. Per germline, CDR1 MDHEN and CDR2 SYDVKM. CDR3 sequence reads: CASSLWVGEQYF. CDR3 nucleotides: TGTGCCAGCAGTTTATGGGTAGGCGAGCAGTACTTC.

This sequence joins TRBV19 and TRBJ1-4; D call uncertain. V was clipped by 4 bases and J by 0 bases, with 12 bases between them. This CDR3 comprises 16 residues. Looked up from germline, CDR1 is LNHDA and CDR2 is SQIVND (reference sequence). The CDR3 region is CASSNPNVATNEKLFF. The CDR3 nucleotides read TGTGCCAGTAGTAACCCTAACGTGGCAACTAATGAAAAACTGTTTTTT.

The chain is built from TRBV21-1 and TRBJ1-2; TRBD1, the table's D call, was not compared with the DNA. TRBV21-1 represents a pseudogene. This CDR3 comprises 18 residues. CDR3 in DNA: TGTGCCAGCAGCAAAGGGGGCGGACAGGGGCTCTCTAACTATGGCTACACCTTC. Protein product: CASSKGGGQGLSNYGYTF.

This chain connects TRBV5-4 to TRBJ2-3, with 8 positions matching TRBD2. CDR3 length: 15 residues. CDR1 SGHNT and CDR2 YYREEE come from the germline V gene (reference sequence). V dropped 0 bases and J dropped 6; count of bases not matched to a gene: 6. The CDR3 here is CASSLERGGRDTQYF. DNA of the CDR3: TGTGCCAGCAGCTTGGAACGTGGCGGGAGGGATACGCAGTATTTT.

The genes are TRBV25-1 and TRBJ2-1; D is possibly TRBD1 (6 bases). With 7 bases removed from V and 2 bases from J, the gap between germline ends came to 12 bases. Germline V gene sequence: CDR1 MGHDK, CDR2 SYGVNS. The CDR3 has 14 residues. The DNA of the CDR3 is TGTGCCAGCAAGGGGGAGAGGCCCTACAATGAGCAGTTCTTC. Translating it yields CASKGERPYNEQFF.

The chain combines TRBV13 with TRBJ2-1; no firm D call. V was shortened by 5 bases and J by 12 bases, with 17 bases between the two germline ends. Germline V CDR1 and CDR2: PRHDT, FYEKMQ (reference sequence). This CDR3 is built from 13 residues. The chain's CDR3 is CASSPRELWRQFF. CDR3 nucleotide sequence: TGTGCCAGCAGCCCTCGTGAGTTGTGGCGGCAGTTCTTC. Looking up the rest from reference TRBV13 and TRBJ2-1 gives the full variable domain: AAGVIQSPRHLIKEKRETATLKCYPIPRHDTVYWYQQGPGQDPQFLISFYEKMQSDKGSIPDRFSAQQFSDYHSELNMSSLELGDSALYFCASSPRELWRQFFGPGTRLTVL.

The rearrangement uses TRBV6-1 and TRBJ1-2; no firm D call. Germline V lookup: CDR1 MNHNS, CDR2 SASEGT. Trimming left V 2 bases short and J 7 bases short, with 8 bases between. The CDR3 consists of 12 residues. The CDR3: CASSESHSGYTF. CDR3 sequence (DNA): TGTGCCAGCAGTGAAAGTCACTCTGGCTACACCTTC.

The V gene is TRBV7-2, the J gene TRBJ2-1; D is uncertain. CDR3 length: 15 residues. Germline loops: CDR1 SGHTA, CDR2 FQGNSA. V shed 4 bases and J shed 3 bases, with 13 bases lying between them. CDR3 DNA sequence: TGTGCCAGCAGCTCCTATCTATCGATCTACAATGAGCAGTTCTTC. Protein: CASSSYLSIYNEQFF.

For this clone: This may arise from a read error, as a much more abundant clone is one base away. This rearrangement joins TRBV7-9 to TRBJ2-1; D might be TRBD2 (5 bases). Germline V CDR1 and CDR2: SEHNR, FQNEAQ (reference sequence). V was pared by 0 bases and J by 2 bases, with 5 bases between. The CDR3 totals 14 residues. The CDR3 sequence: CASSLAGAYNEQFF. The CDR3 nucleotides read TGTGCCAGCAGCTTAGCGGGAGCCTACAATGAGCAGTTCTTC.

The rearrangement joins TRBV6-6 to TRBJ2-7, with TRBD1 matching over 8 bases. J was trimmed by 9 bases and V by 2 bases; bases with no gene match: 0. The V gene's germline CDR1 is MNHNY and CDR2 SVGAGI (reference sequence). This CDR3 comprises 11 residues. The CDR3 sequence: CASSYDRGQYF. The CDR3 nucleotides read TGTGCCAGCAGTTACGACAGGGGGCAGTACTTC.

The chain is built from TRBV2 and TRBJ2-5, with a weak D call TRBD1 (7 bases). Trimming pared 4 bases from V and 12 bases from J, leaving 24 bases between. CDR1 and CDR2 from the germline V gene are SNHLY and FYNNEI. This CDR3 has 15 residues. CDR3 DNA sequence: TGTGCCAGCAGTGGAACCACCGGGACAGCGGGTGGGGAGTACTTC. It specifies CASSGTTGTAGGEYF.

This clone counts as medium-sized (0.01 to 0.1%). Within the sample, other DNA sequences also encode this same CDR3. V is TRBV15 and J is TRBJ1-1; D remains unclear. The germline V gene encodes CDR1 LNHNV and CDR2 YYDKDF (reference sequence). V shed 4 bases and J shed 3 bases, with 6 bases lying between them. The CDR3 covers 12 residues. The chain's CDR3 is CATSKGYTEAFF. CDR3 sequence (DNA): TGTGCCACCAGCAAGGGATACACTGAAGCTTTCTTT.

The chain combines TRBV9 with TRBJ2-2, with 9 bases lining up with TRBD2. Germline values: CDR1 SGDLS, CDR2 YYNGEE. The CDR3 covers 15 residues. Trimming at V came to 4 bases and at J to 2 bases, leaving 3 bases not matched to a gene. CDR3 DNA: TGTGCCAGCAGCCAGCTAGCGGGAAACACCGGGGAGCTGTTTTTT. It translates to CASSQLAGNTGELFF.

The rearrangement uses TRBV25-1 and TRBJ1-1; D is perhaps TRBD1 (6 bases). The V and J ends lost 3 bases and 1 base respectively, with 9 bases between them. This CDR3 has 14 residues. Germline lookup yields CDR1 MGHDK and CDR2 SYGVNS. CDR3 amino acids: CASSDTGTNTEAFF. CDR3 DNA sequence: TGTGCCAGCAGTGATACAGGGACGAACACTGAAGCTTTCTTT.

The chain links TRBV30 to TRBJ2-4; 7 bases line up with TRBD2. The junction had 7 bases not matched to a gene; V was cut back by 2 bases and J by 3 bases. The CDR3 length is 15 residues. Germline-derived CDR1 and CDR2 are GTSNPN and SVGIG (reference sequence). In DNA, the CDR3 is TGTGCCTGGAGTTCAGGAGGGAGGGACAAAAACATTCAGTACTTC. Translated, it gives CAWSSGGRDKNIQYF. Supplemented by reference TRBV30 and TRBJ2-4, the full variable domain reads SQTIHQWPATLVQPVGSPLSLECTVEGTSNPNLYWYRQAAGRGLQLLFYSVGIGQISSEVPQNLSASRPQDRQFILSSKKLLLSDSGFYLCAWSSGGRDKNIQYFGAGTRLSVL.

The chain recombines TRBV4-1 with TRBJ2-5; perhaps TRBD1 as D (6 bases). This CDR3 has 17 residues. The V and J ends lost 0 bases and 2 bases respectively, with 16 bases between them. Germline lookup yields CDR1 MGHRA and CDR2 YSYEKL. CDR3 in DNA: TGCGCCAGCAGCCAAGAGGGGGCTAGCTCTTCACAAGAGACCCAGTACTTC. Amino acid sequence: CASSQEGASSSQETQYF.

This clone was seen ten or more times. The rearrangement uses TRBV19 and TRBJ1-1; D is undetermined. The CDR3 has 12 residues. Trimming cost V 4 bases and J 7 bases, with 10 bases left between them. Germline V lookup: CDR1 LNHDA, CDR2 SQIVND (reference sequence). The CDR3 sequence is CASSTLQGEAFF. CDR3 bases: TGTGCCAGTAGTACACTTCAAGGTGAAGCTTTCTTT.

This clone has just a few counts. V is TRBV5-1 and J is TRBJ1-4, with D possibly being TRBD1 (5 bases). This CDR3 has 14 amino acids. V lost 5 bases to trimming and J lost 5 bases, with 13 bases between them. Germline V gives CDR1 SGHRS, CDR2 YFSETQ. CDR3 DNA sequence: TGCGCCAGCAGGCGAGACAGCGGGAATGAAAAACTGTTTTTT. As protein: CASRRDSGNEKLFF.

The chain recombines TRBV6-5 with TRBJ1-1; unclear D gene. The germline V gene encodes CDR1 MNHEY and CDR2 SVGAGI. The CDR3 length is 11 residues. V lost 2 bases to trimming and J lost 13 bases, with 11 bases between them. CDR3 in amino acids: CASSYAGLVFF. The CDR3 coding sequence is TGTGCCAGCAGTTACGCGGGTTTAGTTTTCTTT.

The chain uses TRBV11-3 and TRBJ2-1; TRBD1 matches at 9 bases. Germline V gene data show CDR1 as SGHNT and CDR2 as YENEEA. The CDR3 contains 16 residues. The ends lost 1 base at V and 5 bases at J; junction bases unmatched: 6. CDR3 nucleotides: TGTGCCAGCAGCTTAGGGGGGGACAGGGCGGACAATGAGCAGTTCTTC. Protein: CASSLGGDRADNEQFF.

DNA of the CDR3: TGTGCCAGCAGTTACTCGAAACAGGGCTATGGCTACACCTTC. Translated, it gives CASSYSKQGYGYTF. J is TRBJ1-2 and V is TRBV6-5; weak D call: TRBD1 (6 bases). This CDR3 has 14 amino acids. Germline loops: CDR1 MNHEY, CDR2 SVGAGI. V was shortened by 0 bases and J by 4 bases, with 9 bases between the two germline ends.

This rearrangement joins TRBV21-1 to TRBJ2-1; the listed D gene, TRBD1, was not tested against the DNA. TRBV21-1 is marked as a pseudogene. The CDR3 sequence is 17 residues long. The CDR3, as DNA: TGTGCCAGCAGCAAGTGCAGGGGGCGAGCCCCCTACAATGAGCAGTTCTTC. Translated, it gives CASSKCRGRAPYNEQFF.

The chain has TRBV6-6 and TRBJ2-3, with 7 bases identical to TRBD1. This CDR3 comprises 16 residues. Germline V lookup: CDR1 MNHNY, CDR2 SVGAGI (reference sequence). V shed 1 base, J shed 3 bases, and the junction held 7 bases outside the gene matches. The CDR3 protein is CASSYYDRERTDTQYF. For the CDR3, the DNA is TGTGCCAGCAGTTACTACGACAGGGAGAGGACAGATACGCAGTATTTT.

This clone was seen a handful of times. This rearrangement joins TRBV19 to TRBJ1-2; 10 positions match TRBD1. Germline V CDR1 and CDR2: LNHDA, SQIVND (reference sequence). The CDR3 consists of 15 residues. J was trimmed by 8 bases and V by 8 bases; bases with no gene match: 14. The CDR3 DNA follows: TGTGCCAGTCTCACTTGGGACAGGGGTCCTGAAGGCTACACCTTC. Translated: CASLTWDRGPEGYTF.

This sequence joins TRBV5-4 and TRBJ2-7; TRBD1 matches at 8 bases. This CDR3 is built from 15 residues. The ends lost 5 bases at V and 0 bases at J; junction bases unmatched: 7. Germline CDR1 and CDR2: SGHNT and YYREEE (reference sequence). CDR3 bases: TGTGCCAGCAGAAGCCGGACAGGGAGCTCCTACGAGCAGTACTTC. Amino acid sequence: CASRSRTGSSYEQYF.

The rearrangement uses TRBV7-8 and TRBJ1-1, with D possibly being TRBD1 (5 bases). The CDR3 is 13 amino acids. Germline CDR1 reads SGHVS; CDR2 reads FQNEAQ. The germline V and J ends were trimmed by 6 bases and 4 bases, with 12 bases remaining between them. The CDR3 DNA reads TGTGCCAGCAGTGCGAGGGGTTCCACTGAAGCTTTCTTT. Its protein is CASSARGSTEAFF.